This TCR beta chain was obtained from a study of T cells expressing NK-cell markers. Study-wide context: Investigators obtained TCR beta repertoires from sorted CD3+CD56+NKG2C+, CD3+CD56+NKG2C- and CD3+CD56-NKG2C+ T cells.

Germline V gene sequence: CDR1 DFQATT, CDR2 SNEGSKA (reference sequence). This CDR3 comprises 14 residues. TCRdb re-called the 5' RACE reads and catalogs CDR3 proteins one per entry, DNA excluded. This repertoire includes around 550,000 distinct CDR3 sequences. The source is a man aged 18 to 29 in good health. The sequencing sample was made of blood T cells: a sorted CD56 or NKG2C T cell subset, CD4+ or CD8+ T cells, or bulk PBMC T cells (not recorded which). The chain employs TRBV20-1 and TRBJ1-2; absent DNA, TCRdb's TRBD1 call cannot be checked. The CDR3 reads CSARGWGFPYGYTF.